The rows below give T cell receptor beta chains drawn from one sample of a study of identical twins. TCRdb recomputed calls from the 5' RACE reads with MiXCR, one row per CDR3 protein. The table lists 1,800,000 or so distinct CDR3 sequences, roughly a third of them singletons. The sample was cord blood. The receptor source for this set is a newborn girl in good health. CDR3s include the opening cysteine and the closing phenylalanine or tryptophan. Fields, in order: D gene, V gene, J gene, clone size, CDR3 protein, CDR3 DNA. A D gene is named only where the DNA matches it firmly. Only part of the rows carry a size: once, few, many, or a class if the clone is expanded.

d_gene: TRBD1; v_gene: TRBV6-6; j_gene: TRBJ1-4; abundance: few; CDR3aa: CASSYPGQGEKLFF; CDR3nt: TGTGCCAGCAGTTACCCGGGACAGGGTGAAAAACTGTTTTTT
d_gene: -; v_gene: TRBV7-2; j_gene: TRBJ1-1; abundance: few; CDR3aa: CASSSSGGSAFF; CDR3nt: TGTGCCAGCAGCTCCTCCGGGGGTTCAGCTTTCTTT
d_gene: TRBD1; v_gene: TRBV5-1; j_gene: TRBJ2-5; abundance: few; CDR3aa: CASSLRRQGAQETQYF; CDR3nt: TGCGCCAGCAGCTTGAGGAGACAGGGGGCTCAAGAGACCCAGTACTTC
d_gene: -; v_gene: TRBV5-1; j_gene: TRBJ1-2; abundance: few; CDR3aa: CASSVTGPRQHYGYTF; CDR3nt: TGCGCCAGCAGCGTCACAGGGCCCCGACAACATTATGGCTACACCTTC
d_gene: TRBD1; v_gene: TRBV6-1; j_gene: TRBJ2-2; abundance: -; CDR3aa: CASNPTGVPGELFF; CDR3nt: TGTGCCAGCAACCCGACAGGGGTCCCCGGGGAGCTGTTTTTT
d_gene: TRBD2; v_gene: TRBV29-1; j_gene: TRBJ2-4; abundance: -; CDR3aa: CSVSPQAGAGNIQYF; CDR3nt: TGCAGCGTTTCGCCTCAAGCGGGGGCTGGGAACATTCAGTACTTC
d_gene: TRBD2; v_gene: TRBV4-1; j_gene: TRBJ2-7; abundance: few; CDR3aa: CASSQGPGTISYEQYF; CDR3nt: TGCGCCAGCAGCCAAGGCCCAGGGACTATTTCCTACGAGCAGTACTTC
d_gene: TRBD1; v_gene: TRBV6-4; j_gene: TRBJ1-2; abundance: few; CDR3aa: CASSPGTGPGYGYTF; CDR3nt: TGTGCCAGCAGTCCCGGGACAGGGCCTGGCTATGGCTACACCTTC
d_gene: TRBD2; v_gene: TRBV12-3/TRBV12-4; j_gene: TRBJ2-7; abundance: many; CDR3aa: CASSLRLARGYEQYF; CDR3nt: TGTGCCAGCAGTTTAAGGCTAGCGCGGGGGTACGAGCAGTACTTC
d_gene: -; v_gene: TRBV6-4; j_gene: TRBJ2-1; abundance: -; CDR3aa: CASSPTPLSRGDNEQFF; CDR3nt: TGTGCCAGCAGCCCTACCCCCTTGAGTAGGGGGGACAATGAGCAGTTCTTC
d_gene: TRBD2; v_gene: TRBV15; j_gene: TRBJ2-1; abundance: few; CDR3aa: CATSRTTSASYNEQFF; CDR3nt: TGTGCCACCAGCAGGACTACTAGCGCTTCCTACAATGAGCAGTTCTTC
d_gene: -; v_gene: TRBV2; j_gene: TRBJ1-5; abundance: -; CDR3aa: CASSEARVRQPQHF; CDR3nt: TGTGCCAGCAGTGAAGCGAGGGTAAGGCAGCCCCAGCATTTT
d_gene: -; v_gene: TRBV2; j_gene: TRBJ1-4; abundance: -; CDR3aa: CASSTQVEKLFF; CDR3nt: TGTGCCAGCAGCACACAGGTTGAAAAACTGTTTTTT
d_gene: -; v_gene: TRBV5-8; j_gene: TRBJ2-1; abundance: few; CDR3aa: CASSYQTNNEQFF; CDR3nt: TGTGCCAGCAGCTACCAGACCAACAATGAGCAGTTCTTC
d_gene: -; v_gene: TRBV6-5; j_gene: TRBJ2-7; abundance: -; CDR3aa: CASSYLLNEVYEPYF; CDR3nt: TGTGCCAGCAGTTACCTGCTCAACGAGGTCTACGAGCCGTACTTC